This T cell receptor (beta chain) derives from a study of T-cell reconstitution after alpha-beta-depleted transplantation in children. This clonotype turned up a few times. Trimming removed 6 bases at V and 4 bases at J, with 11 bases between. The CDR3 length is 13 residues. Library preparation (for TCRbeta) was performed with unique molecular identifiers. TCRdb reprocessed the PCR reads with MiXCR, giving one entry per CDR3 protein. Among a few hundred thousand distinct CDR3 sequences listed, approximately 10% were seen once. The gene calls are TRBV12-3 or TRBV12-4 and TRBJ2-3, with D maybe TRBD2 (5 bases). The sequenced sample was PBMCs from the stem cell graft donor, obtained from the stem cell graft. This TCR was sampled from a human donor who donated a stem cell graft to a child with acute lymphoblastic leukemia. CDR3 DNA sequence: TGTGCCAGCAGGAAGAGCGGAGCAGATACGCAGTATTTT. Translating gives CASRKSGADTQYF.